This paragraph covers one TCR beta chain sequence. What antigen it recognizes has not been identified. Base qualities are not at hand, and no much larger clone is one base apart. CDR1 SGHTA and CDR2 FQGNSA are derived from the germline V gene. The junction carries 12 bases between V and J, which are trimmed by 4 bases and 8 bases respectively. The CDR3 runs 13 amino acids, cysteine and phenylalanine included. The kept DNA is CDR3 alone, 39 bases in frame from the first base. Collaborating institutions collected whole blood in K2EDTA tubes following their own protocols. For TCRbeta analysis, collaborators shipped samples as frozen whole blood, isolated PBMCs, or DNA extracted from either of those sample types. The immunoSEQ Assay, a bias-controlled multiplex PCR, was used to amplify TCRbeta CDR3 regions from genomic DNA. For the original study's pipeline: The number of nucleated cells in each sample was estimated by amplification of reference gene primers within the assay. To quantify the absolute abundance of each unique TCRbeta CDR3 rearrangement, sequence reads were collapsed and filtered. For each sample, productive Simpson clonality was calculated by taking the square root of Simpson's diversity index across productive rearrangements. Held by TCRdb, this immuneACCESS table contains in-frame sequences only and omits some clones. Under half of the omission traces to an unresolved V gene where checked; the cause of the rest is unknown. Clone size and V and J calls were adopted from that table, with D and trimming inferred from the DNA. This sample has 200,000 to 250,000 clones in its table, and approximately 85% of those were observed once. The ten biggest clones cover 6.5% to 9% of the sample.

The data originate from a study of blood T cell repertoires in COVID-19 (dated by TCRdb to 2020 to 2021). About the investigation overall: Collaborator samples came from the United States, Italy and Spain and covered acute and convalescent phases of COVID-19. The material from the prospective study consisted of cDNA or gDNA derived from T cells, B-cell-depleted T cells, or PBMCs. Deeply sampled blood TCRbeta repertoires from subjects exposed to, actively infected with, or recovered from COVID-19 were included in the dataset. A freely available public database, intended as a resource for researchers studying the immune response to SARS-CoV-2, is where the repertoires were released. The samples were drawn from two sources: the first 160 participants of the ongoing ImmuneRACE study, and 1,254 subjects contributed by 6 global collaborators. Sample metadata almost always included a de-identified subject ID, COVID-19 status, age in years and sex. Where available, HLA class I and class II types were taken from metadata supplied by the sample provider and were not determined by assay-based typing. The paper's findings and limits, for the study overall: Clinical and demographic metadata were provided uncurated, with the amount varying by source and participant.

The sample consisted of peripheral blood. The receptor comes from a woman aged 45 to 65 with active or convalescent COVID-19. The rearranged segments are TRBV7-2 and TRBJ1-5; the D gene lacks a confident call. The nucleotides read TGTGCCAGCAGCTCCGCCGCATCGGAGCCCCAGCATTTT. It encodes CASSSAASEPQHF.